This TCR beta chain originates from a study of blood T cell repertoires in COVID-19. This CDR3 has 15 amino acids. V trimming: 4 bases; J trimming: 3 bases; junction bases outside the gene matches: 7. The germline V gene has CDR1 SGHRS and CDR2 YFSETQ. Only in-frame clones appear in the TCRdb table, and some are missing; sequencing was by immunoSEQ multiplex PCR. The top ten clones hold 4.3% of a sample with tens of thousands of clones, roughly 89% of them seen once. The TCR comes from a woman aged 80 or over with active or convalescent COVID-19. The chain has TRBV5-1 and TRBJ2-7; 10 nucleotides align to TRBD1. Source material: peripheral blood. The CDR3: CASSNTGTGVYEQYF. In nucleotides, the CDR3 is TGCGCCAGCAGCAACACCGGGACAGGGGTCTACGAGCAGTACTTC.